The 9 T cell receptor beta chains listed next were all sequenced from one sample in a study of cytomegalovirus exposure and HLA in healthy donors. Generated by immunoSEQ multiplex PCR, the TCRdb table keeps only in-frame clones and is missing some. The sample lists 120,000 or so clones, roughly 89% seen once, with approximately 2% in the top ten. Source material: PBMCs. The source is a woman aged 18-29 years in good health and CMV-seronegative.

The chain joins TRBV15 to TRBJ1-3; D remains ambiguous. From germline, CDR1 is LNHNV and CDR2 YYDKDF (reference sequence). The CDR3 is made up of 14 amino acids. V lost 4 bases to trimming and J lost 4 bases, with 11 bases between them. In DNA, the CDR3 is TGTGCCACCAGCACGTACAGTCAGGGAAACACCATATATTTT. This encodes CATSTYSQGNTIYF. Full variable domain (rest looked up from reference TRBV15 and TRBJ1-3): DAMVIQNPRYQVTQFGKPVTLSCSQTLNHNVMYWYQQKSSQAPKLLFHYYDKDFNNEADTPDNFQSRRPNTSFCFLDIRSPGLGDTAMYLCATSTYSQGNTIYFGEGSWLTVV.

The chain uses TRBV2 and TRBJ2-7; 11 bases align to TRBD2. The CDR3 runs to 15 residues. V shed 5 bases and J 0 bases; nucleotides not matched to a gene: 3. The germline gives CDR1 SNHLY, CDR2 FYNNEI. In DNA form, the CDR3 reads TGTGCCAGCAGTTACGGGACTAGCGGCTCCTACGAGCAGTACTTC. This sequence encodes CASSYGTSGSYEQYF.

This clone was recorded once. J is TRBJ2-3 and V is TRBV18, with 7 bases matching TRBD2. The CDR3 length is 15 residues. Losses at the gene ends were 3 bases for V and 0 bases for J; bases not matched to a gene: 3. In germline, CDR1 is KGHSH, CDR2 LQKENI. CDR3 coding DNA: TGTGCCAGCTCACCGAGCGGGACTAGCACAGATACGCAGTATTTT. It yields the protein CASSPSGTSTDTQYF.

The chain is built from TRBV4-1 and TRBJ2-6, with 7 bases lining up with TRBD1. Germline values: CDR1 MGHRA, CDR2 YSYEKL. V shed 2 bases and J 0 bases; nucleotides not matched to a gene: 4. This CDR3 spans 17 amino acids. Here the CDR3 reads CASSQRTGTSGANVLTF. CDR3 nucleotide sequence: TGCGCCAGCAGCCAACGGACAGGTACCTCTGGGGCCAACGTCCTGACTTTC.

The chain uses TRBV25-1 and TRBJ2-7, with 8 bases fitting TRBD2. The CDR3 consists of 15 residues. CDR1 and CDR2 (germline): MGHDK, SYGVNS. After removal of 6 bases from V and 0 bases from J, the junction contained 7 bases not matched to a gene. This CDR3 reads CASRDGTRSSYEQYF. The CDR3 bases are TGTGCCAGCAGGGACGGGACTAGAAGCTCCTACGAGCAGTACTTC.

The J gene is TRBJ2-2, the V gene TRBV6-5; D remains unclear. Deletions cut 2 bases from V and 8 bases from J, with 15 bases between. The germline V gene encodes CDR1 MNHEY and CDR2 SVGAGI. The CDR3 has 15 amino acids. This CDR3 reads CASSYAHRPDGELFF. The CDR3 DNA reads TGTGCCAGCAGTTACGCCCACAGACCAGATGGGGAGCTGTTTTTT.

CDR3 in DNA: TGTGCCAGTAGTATAGGGCGACAGTTGAGTGAGCAGTACTTC. This codes for CASSIGRQLSEQYF. The V and J genes are TRBV19 and TRBJ2-7, with D tentatively TRBD1 (5 bases). With 1 base removed from V and 7 bases from J, the gap between germline ends came to 14 bases. The CDR3 contains 14 residues. In germline, CDR1 is LNHDA, CDR2 SQIVND (reference sequence).

J is TRBJ1-2 and V is TRBV14; no clear D. V lost 0 bases and J lost 0, with 11 bases in between. From germline, CDR1 is SGHDN and CDR2 FVKESK. There are 16 residues in the CDR3. CDR3 in amino acids: CASSQDSAVSNYGYTF. The DNA for the CDR3 is TGTGCCAGCAGCCAAGATAGCGCAGTTTCTAACTATGGCTACACCTTC. Together with reference TRBV14 and TRBJ1-2, the CDR3 gives the full variable domain: EAGVTQFPSHSVIEKGQTVTLRCDPISGHDNLYWYRRVMGKEIKFLLHFVKESKQDESGMPNNRFLAERTGGTYSTLKVQPAELEDSGVYFCASSQDSAVSNYGYTFGSGTRLTVV.

The chain combines TRBV30 with TRBJ1-2, with unresolved D. CDR3 length: 10 residues. CDR1 and CDR2 (germline): GTSNPN, SVGIG (reference sequence). CDR3 nucleotides: TGTGCTGGACTTAACTATGGCTACACCTTC. This encodes CAGLNYGYTF. Supplemented by reference TRBV30 and TRBJ1-2, the full variable domain reads SQTIHQWPATLVQPVGSPLSLECTVEGTSNPNLYWYRQAAGRGLQLLFYSVGIGQISSEVPQNLSASRPQDRQFILSSKKLLLSDSGFYLCAGLNYGYTFGSGTRLTVV.